This T cell receptor (beta chain) was documented in a study of T cell changes during pregnancy in multiple sclerosis. With 6 bases removed from V and 1 base from J, the gap between germline ends came to 12 bases. The CDR3 contains 14 residues. Germline CDR1 is MNHNS and CDR2 is SASEGT. Sequenced by immunoSEQ multiplex PCR; TCRdb stores in-frame clones only, minus some. The sample records 95,000 to 100,000 clones, about 91% being singletons. The receptor was derived from a female donor with multiple sclerosis, enrolled in a pregnancy study. The source material was peripheral blood, sampled in the second trimester of pregnancy. The V gene is TRBV6-1, the J gene TRBJ1-1; D is undetermined. The CDR3 region is CASRGGATNTEAFF. The CDR3 DNA reads as TGTGCCAGCAGAGGAGGAGCGACGAACACTGAAGCTTTCTTT.